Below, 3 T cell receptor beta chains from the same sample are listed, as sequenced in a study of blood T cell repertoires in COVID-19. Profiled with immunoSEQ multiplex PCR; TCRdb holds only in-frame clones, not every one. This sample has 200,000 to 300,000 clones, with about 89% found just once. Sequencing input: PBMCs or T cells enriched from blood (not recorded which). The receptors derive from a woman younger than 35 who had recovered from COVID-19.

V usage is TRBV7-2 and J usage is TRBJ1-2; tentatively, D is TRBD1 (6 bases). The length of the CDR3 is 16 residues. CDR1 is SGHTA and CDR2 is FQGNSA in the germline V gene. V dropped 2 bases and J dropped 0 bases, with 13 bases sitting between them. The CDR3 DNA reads TGTGCCAGCAGCTTATACCAGGGGATAGCTAACTATGGCTACACCTTC. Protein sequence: CASSLYQGIANYGYTF.

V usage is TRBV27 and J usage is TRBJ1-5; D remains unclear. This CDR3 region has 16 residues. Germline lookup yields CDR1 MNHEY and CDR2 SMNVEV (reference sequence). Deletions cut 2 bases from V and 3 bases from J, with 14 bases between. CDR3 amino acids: CASSLKGDIPNQPQHF. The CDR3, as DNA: TGTGCCAGCAGTTTAAAGGGAGACATCCCCAATCAGCCCCAGCATTTT.

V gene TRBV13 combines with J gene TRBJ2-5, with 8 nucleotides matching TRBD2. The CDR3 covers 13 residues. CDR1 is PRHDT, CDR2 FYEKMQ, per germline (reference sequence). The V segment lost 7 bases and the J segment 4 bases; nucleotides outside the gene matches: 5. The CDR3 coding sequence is TGTGCCAGCAAAAGGAGCGGGGGAGAGACCCAGTACTTC. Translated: CASKRSGGETQYF.